Below are 30 T cell receptor beta chains sequenced from a single sample in a study of shared clonotypes between healthy human individuals. The table came from immunoSEQ multiplex PCR; TCRdb's copy has only in-frame clones and leaves some out. Found here are over 700,000 clones, 72% of them singletons; the top ten hold about 1.8%. Material for sequencing was memory CD4+ T cells sorted from blood. Subset of the sample: CD45RA-negative fraction. Receptors originate from a woman aged 30 to 39 in good health.

The count of this clone is one. V and J are TRBV18 and TRBJ2-5; D not resolved. The CDR3 has 16 amino acids. V was cut by 3 bases and J by 1 base, with 15 bases left in between. Germline loops: CDR1 KGHSH, CDR2 LQKENI. The CDR3 reads CASSPVKGWGQETQYF. The CDR3 DNA sequence: TGTGCCAGCTCACCCGTAAAGGGATGGGGCCAAGAGACCCAGTACTTC.

In this sample, this clone turned up a few times. The gene calls are TRBV5-1 and TRBJ2-3, with D perhaps TRBD2 (6 bases). The V end was cut by 4 bases, the J end by 8 bases, with 17 bases between. The V gene's germline CDR1 is SGHRS and CDR2 YFSETQ. This CDR3 contains 14 residues. In nucleotides, the CDR3 is TGCGCCAGCAGCCCTCCGACGGAGGGGAGTACGCAGTATTTT. Its translation: CASSPPTEGSTQYF.

The rearrangement links TRBV13 to TRBJ2-5; a weak D match, TRBD2 (5 bases). CDR3 size: 12 residues. Germline-derived CDR1 and CDR2 are PRHDT and FYEKMQ (reference sequence). The V gene lost 5 bases and the J gene lost 5 bases, with 9 bases spanning the gap. CDR3 protein: CASSQRRETQYF. CDR3 coding DNA: TGTGCCAGCAGCCAAAGGAGGGAGACCCAGTACTTC.

The rearrangement joins TRBV6-6 to TRBJ1-1; TRBD1 agrees at 7 bases. CDR1 is MNHNY, CDR2 SVGAGI, per germline (reference sequence). Trimming cost V 4 bases and J 3 bases; bases outside gene matches: 5. The CDR3 is made up of 14 amino acids. The CDR3 sequence: CASSLDRTYTEAFF. The CDR3 nucleotides are TGTGCCAGCAGTTTGGACAGGACCTACACTGAAGCTTTCTTT.

The sample holds a few counts of this clone. This chain joins TRBV11-2 and TRBJ2-7; TRBD1 matches 9 bases. Trimming at V came to 5 bases and at J to 5 bases, leaving 13 bases not matched to a gene. Germline V gene lookup returns CDR1 SGHAT and CDR2 FQNNGV. The CDR3 runs to 16 residues. The CDR3 is CASSLTTGGSIDEQYF. DNA of the CDR3: TGTGCCAGCAGCCTCACGACAGGGGGATCCATTGACGAGCAGTACTTC.

The V gene is TRBV6-5, the J gene TRBJ1-5; D not certain. The V end lost 0 bases, the J end lost 4 bases, and 10 bases lay between the germline ends. Germline lookup yields CDR1 MNHEY and CDR2 SVGAGI. This CDR3 region has 15 residues. The CDR3 DNA reads as TGTGCCAGCAGTTACTCTTATGACCGGAATCAGCCCCAGCATTTT. Its protein is CASSYSYDRNQPQHF.

V usage is TRBV7-7 and J usage is TRBJ2-1; 8 nucleotides match TRBD1. Trimming at V came to 7 bases and at J to 4 bases, leaving 6 bases not matched to a gene. CDR3 length: 14 residues. CDR1 is SSHAT and CDR2 is FNYEAQ in the germline V gene (reference sequence). CDR3 in DNA: TGTGCCAGCATCCGGGACAGGAGGTACAATGAGCAGTTCTTC. This encodes CASIRDRRYNEQFF.

The chain carries TRBV28 and TRBJ1-2, with 7 bases matching TRBD1. This CDR3 is 14 amino acids long. The germline V gene has CDR1 MDHEN and CDR2 SYDVKM. V lost 5 bases to trimming and J lost 7 bases; unmatched junction nucleotides: 10. The CDR3 spells CASSATGIERGYTF. CDR3 nucleotides: TGTGCCAGCAGTGCGACAGGGATCGAGCGTGGCTACACCTTC.

CDR3 residues: CATSSFSRVNEQYF. DNA for the CDR3: TGTGCCACCAGCAGTTTTAGCAGGGTCAACGAGCAGTACTTC. The V gene is TRBV15, the J gene TRBJ2-7, with D tentatively TRBD1 (5 bases). Per the germline V gene, CDR1 is LNHNV and CDR2 is YYDKDF (reference sequence). The CDR3 totals 14 residues. Trimming took off 3 bases at V and 5 bases at J, with 14 bases between the two ends.

This rearrangement joins TRBV27 to TRBJ2-3, with a possible D match to TRBD1 (5 bases). Looked up from germline, CDR1 is MNHEY and CDR2 is SMNVEV (reference sequence). Trimming pared 1 base from V and 5 bases from J, leaving 13 bases between. The CDR3 spans 15 residues. In DNA, the CDR3 is TGTGCCAGCAGTTTATACTCAGGGTTCTTAGATACGCAGTATTTT. Protein sequence: CASSLYSGFLDTQYF.

The chain uses TRBV5-1 and TRBJ2-1; D is possibly TRBD2 (6 bases). This CDR3 comprises 17 residues. Looked up from germline, CDR1 is SGHRS and CDR2 is YFSETQ. V gave up 4 bases and J gave up 7 bases, with 24 bases separating them. The DNA for the CDR3 is TGCGCCAGCAGCGCCCCTCGGGTTGGGGGGATTACTAATGAGCAGTTCTTC. This encodes CASSAPRVGGITNEQFF.

This clone has more than one count but fewer than ten. The chain recombines TRBV19 with TRBJ1-5, with a possible D match to TRBD1 (5 bases). Germline CDR1 LNHDA, CDR2 SQIVND (reference sequence). The ends were cut back, 3 bases at V and 1 base at J, with 10 bases in the middle. The CDR3 spans 15 residues. The CDR3 coding sequence is TGTGCCAGTAGTATGGAAGGGGCGAGCAATCAGCCCCAGCATTTT. This translates into CASSMEGASNQPQHF. The variable domain in full, with the rest retrieved from reference TRBV19 and TRBJ1-5, is DGGITQSPKYLFRKEGQNVTLSCEQNLNHDAMYWYRQDPGQGLRLIYYSQIVNDFQKGDIAEGYSVSREKKESFPLTVTSAQKNPTAFYLCASSMEGASNQPQHFGDGTRLSIL.

CDR3 sequence: CASSLAGKGNTIYF. CDR3 DNA sequence: TGTGCCAGCAGCTTAGCCGGGAAGGGAAACACCATATATTTT. The chain links TRBV7-9 to TRBJ1-3; no firm D call. CDR3 length: 14 residues. V gave up 0 bases and J gave up 4 bases, with 7 bases separating them. Looked up from germline, CDR1 is SEHNR and CDR2 is FQNEAQ (reference sequence).

J is TRBJ2-5 and V is TRBV5-1; no clear D. Germline CDR1 is SGHRS and CDR2 is YFSETQ. CDR3 length: 15 residues. Deletions cut 1 base from V and 2 bases from J, with 12 bases between. The CDR3 bases are TGCGCCAGCAGCTTGTGGCAGGCTCCGCAAGAGACCCAGTACTTC. It is translated as CASSLWQAPQETQYF.

The rearrangement joins TRBV28 to TRBJ2-3, with TRBD1 as a possible D gene (5 bases). V was shortened by 1 base and J by 5 bases, with 13 bases between the two germline ends. The CDR3 totals 15 residues. Germline CDR1 reads MDHEN; CDR2 reads SYDVKM. CDR3 region: CASSLFQGRGDTQYF. CDR3 bases: TGTGCCAGCAGTTTATTCCAGGGTCGCGGAGATACGCAGTATTTT.

The chain is built from TRBV6-1 and TRBJ2-3, with D perhaps matching TRBD1 (6 bases). CDR1 MNHNS and CDR2 SASEGT come from the germline V gene. The CDR3 covers 15 residues. Trimming left V 6 bases short and J 2 bases short, with 15 bases between. CDR3 DNA sequence: TGTGCCAGCAGGGGAAGAAGGACAGCCACAGATACGCAGTATTTT. Its protein product is CASRGRRTATDTQYF.

V is TRBV29-1 and J is TRBJ2-1, with 7 bases identical to TRBD2. There are 13 residues in the CDR3. V lost 6 bases and J lost 7; bases outside the gene matches: 9. The V gene's germline CDR1 is SQVTM and CDR2 ANQGSEA. The CDR3: CSVSTSSGNEQFF. The CDR3 coding sequence is TGCAGCGTGTCGACTAGCTCGGGTAATGAGCAGTTCTTC.

This clone is a singleton in its sample. This rearrangement joins TRBV18 to TRBJ1-5; no reliable D call. The CDR3 has 16 amino acids. Deletions cut 2 bases from V and 3 bases from J, with 14 bases between. Germline V gives CDR1 KGHSH, CDR2 LQKENI. CDR3 DNA: TGTGCCAGCTCACCAGGGGTTTCAGGTCTCAATCAGCCCCAGCATTTT. It translates to CASSPGVSGLNQPQHF.

In its sample, this clone was seen many times. This rearrangement joins TRBV5-4 to TRBJ1-4; D is perhaps TRBD1 (5 bases). The V end lost 2 bases, the J end lost 0 bases, and 11 bases lay between the germline ends. Germline CDR1 and CDR2: SGHNT and YYREEE (reference sequence). There are 16 residues in the CDR3. CDR3 DNA: TGTGCCAGCAGCTTTCAGCCAGGGTCAACTAATGAAAAACTGTTTTTT. Translation: CASSFQPGSTNEKLFF.

On this clone itself: This CDR3 is also generated by other DNA sequences in the sample. This chain links TRBV5-1 with TRBJ2-3, with 7 bases lining up with TRBD1. Germline CDR1 SGHRS, CDR2 YFSETQ. The CDR3 runs to 15 residues. The J segment lost 2 bases and the V segment lost 0 bases, leaving 3 bases of the junction unmatched. The CDR3 loop reads CASSLVGQITDTQYF. CDR3 nucleotide sequence: TGCGCCAGCAGCTTGGTGGGACAGATCACAGATACGCAGTATTTT.

Only a few counts were recorded for this clone. The chain uses TRBV7-9 and TRBJ1-2, with D possibly TRBD1 on 5 matching bases. Germline V lookup: CDR1 SEHNR, CDR2 FQNEAQ (reference sequence). CDR3 size: 13 residues. CDR3 DNA: TGTGCAGGCGGGGCCCCCGGGATATATGGCTACACCTTC. It codes for CAGGAPGIYGYTF. The whole variable domain, filled in from reference TRBV7-9 and TRBJ1-2, reads DTGVSQNPRHKITKRGQNVTFRCDPISEHNRLYWYRQTLGQGPEFLTYFQNEAQLEKSRLLSDRFSAERPKGSFSTLEIQRTEQGDSAMYLCAGGAPGIYGYTFGSGTRLTVV.

Only a few counts were recorded for this clone. The rearrangement joins TRBV7-8 to TRBJ1-1, with a possible D match to TRBD1 (6 bases). This CDR3 contains 14 residues. Germline V gene data show CDR1 as SGHVS and CDR2 as FQNEAQ. The germline V and J ends were trimmed by 5 bases and 2 bases, with 12 bases remaining between them. DNA for the CDR3: TGTGCCAGCAGCCTCTCGGACAGAAACACTGAAGCTTTCTTT. Its protein product is CASSLSDRNTEAFF.

This chain connects TRBV5-6 to TRBJ2-5, with D possibly being TRBD2 (5 bases). CDR1 and CDR2 from the germline V gene are SGHDT and YYEEEE. The V end lost 1 base, the J end lost 7 bases, and 11 bases lay between the germline ends. The CDR3 extends over 13 amino acids. CDR3 sequence (DNA): TGTGCCAGCAGCTTGCGGGGATTAAGGACCCAGTACTTC. Amino acids: CASSLRGLRTQYF.

This chain joins TRBV14 and TRBJ2-1; D is tentatively TRBD1 or TRBD2 (5 bases each). This CDR3 contains 17 residues. Trimming cost V 1 base and J 7 bases, with 20 bases left between them. Germline V lookup: CDR1 SGHDN, CDR2 FVKESK. CDR3 coding DNA: TGTGCCAGCAGCCAAGCCACCTGGCTTCTCGGGGCGAATGAGCAGTTCTTC. Protein: CASSQATWLLGANEQFF.

The genes are TRBV27 and TRBJ2-7; D might be TRBD1 or TRBD2, each matching 5 bases. The ends were cut back, 4 bases at V and 3 bases at J, with 19 bases in the middle. CDR3 length: 16 amino acids. Germline CDR1 MNHEY, CDR2 SMNVEV (reference sequence). DNA of the CDR3: TGTGCCAGCAGTTCATATTTCCGGGACCCGGACTACGAGCAGTACTTC. It is translated as CASSSYFRDPDYEQYF.

Notes on this clone: Other DNA sequences in the same sample also yield this CDR3. The V gene is TRBV11-2, the J gene TRBJ1-1; tentative D call: TRBD1 (5 bases). There are 14 residues in the CDR3. The V end lost 1 base, the J end lost 1 base, and 7 bases lay between the germline ends. CDR1 SGHAT and CDR2 FQNNGV come from the germline V gene. The CDR3 is CASSLGDGNTEAFF. The CDR3 DNA reads TGTGCCAGCAGCTTAGGGGACGGGAACACTGAAGCTTTCTTT.

The chain has TRBV27 and TRBJ2-3; no clear D. Germline V gives CDR1 MNHEY, CDR2 SMNVEV (reference sequence). V gave up 6 bases and J gave up 3 bases, with 19 bases separating them. There are 16 residues in the CDR3. As DNA, the CDR3 is TGTGCCAGCAGCCCTGGCTTAGGTGTCTCAACAGATACGCAGTATTTT. It encodes CASSPGLGVSTDTQYF.

There are a few counts of this clone. This chain connects TRBV14 to TRBJ2-7; TRBD1 is a possible D gene (6 bases). Germline CDR1 SGHDN, CDR2 FVKESK. Trimming cost V 0 bases and J 0 bases, with 12 bases left between them. The CDR3 runs to 16 residues. DNA for the CDR3: TGTGCCAGCAGCCAAGATATTGGACAGCCCTCCTACGAGCAGTACTTC. This translates into CASSQDIGQPSYEQYF. The variable domain in full, with the rest retrieved from reference TRBV14 and TRBJ2-7, is EAGVTQFPSHSVIEKGQTVTLRCDPISGHDNLYWYRRVMGKEIKFLLHFVKESKQDESGMPNNRFLAERTGGTYSTLKVQPAELEDSGVYFCASSQDIGQPSYEQYFGPGTRLTVT.

This rearrangement joins TRBV7-9 to TRBJ2-7; 10 nucleotides line up with TRBD2. Unmatched junction bases numbered 9, after V lost 5 bases and J lost 2 bases. This CDR3 has 16 residues. Germline V gene sequence: CDR1 SEHNR, CDR2 FQNEAQ (reference sequence). The CDR3 here is CASSRSLGLAAYEQYF. CDR3 DNA sequence: TGTGCCAGCAGCCGATCTTTAGGACTAGCGGCCTACGAGCAGTACTTC.

This clone was found a few times. The chain employs TRBV29-1 and TRBJ2-5; tentative D call: TRBD2 (7 bases). The end of the DNA is better explained by TRBJ2-7, so the J call may be wrong. In germline, CDR1 is SQVTM, CDR2 ANQGSEA. This CDR3 region has 12 residues. CDR3 nucleotide sequence: TGCAGCGTTGCAGGGGAGGGCTACGAGCAGTACTTC. This translates into CSVAGEGYEQYF.